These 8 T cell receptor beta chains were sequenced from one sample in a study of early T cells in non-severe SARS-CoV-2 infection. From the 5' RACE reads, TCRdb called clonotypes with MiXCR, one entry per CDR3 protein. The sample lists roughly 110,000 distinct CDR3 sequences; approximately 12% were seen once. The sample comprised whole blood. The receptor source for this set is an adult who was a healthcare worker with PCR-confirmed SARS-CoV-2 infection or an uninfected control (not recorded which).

CDR3 protein: CAGKREMNTGELFF. DNA for the CDR3: TGTGCCGGAAAAAGGGAAATGAACACCGGGGAGCTGTTTTTT. This chain joins TRBV7-9 and TRBJ2-2; D unclear. Germline V gene lookup returns CDR1 SEHNR and CDR2 FQNEAQ (reference sequence). V shed 11 bases and J shed 1 base, with 14 bases lying between them. The CDR3 runs 14 residues.

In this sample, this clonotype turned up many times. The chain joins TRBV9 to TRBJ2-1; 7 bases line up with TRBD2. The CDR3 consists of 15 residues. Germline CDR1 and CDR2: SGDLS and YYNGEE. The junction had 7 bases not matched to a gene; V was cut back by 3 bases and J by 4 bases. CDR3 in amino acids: CASSDGPSGYNEQFF. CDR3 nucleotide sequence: TGTGCCAGCAGCGACGGGCCTAGCGGATACAATGAGCAGTTCTTC.

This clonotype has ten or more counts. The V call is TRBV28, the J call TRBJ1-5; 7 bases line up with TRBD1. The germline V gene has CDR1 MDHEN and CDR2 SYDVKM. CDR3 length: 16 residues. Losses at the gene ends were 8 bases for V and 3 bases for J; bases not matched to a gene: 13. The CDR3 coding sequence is TGTGCCAGCGGGACGGGGTCAGGGGGGGTCAATCAGCCCCAGCATTTT. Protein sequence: CASGTGSGGVNQPQHF.

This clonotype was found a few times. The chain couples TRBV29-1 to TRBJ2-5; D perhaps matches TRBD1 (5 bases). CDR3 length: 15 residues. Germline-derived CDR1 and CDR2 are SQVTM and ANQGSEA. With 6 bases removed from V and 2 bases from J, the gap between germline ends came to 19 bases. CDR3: CSVRRYGASQETQYF. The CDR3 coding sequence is TGCAGCGTGCGTCGGTATGGGGCCAGTCAAGAGACCCAGTACTTC. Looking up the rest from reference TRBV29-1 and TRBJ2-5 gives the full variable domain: SAVISQKPSRDICQRGTSLTIQCQVDSQVTMMFWYRQQPGQSLTLIATANQGSEATYESGFVIDKFPISRPNLTFSTLTVSNMSPEDSSIYLCSVRRYGASQETQYFGPGTRLLVL.

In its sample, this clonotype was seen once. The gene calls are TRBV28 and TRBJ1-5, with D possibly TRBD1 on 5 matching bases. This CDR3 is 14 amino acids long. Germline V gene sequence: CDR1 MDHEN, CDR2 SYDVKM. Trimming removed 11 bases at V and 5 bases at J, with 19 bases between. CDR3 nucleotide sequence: TGTGCCGGAGCAGGGTCCCGGGGCCATCAGCCCCAGCATTTT. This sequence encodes CAGAGSRGHQPQHF.

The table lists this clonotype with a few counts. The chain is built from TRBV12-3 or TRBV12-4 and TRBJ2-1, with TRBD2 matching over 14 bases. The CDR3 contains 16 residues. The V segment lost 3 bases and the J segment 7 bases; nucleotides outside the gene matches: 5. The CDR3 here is CASSLGLAGVQNEQFF. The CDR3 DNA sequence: TGTGCCAGCAGTTTGGGACTAGCGGGAGTGCAAAATGAGCAGTTCTTC.

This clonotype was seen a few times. As DNA, the CDR3 is TGTGCCAGCAGTTTCGTCCCGGGACCTTTTTCATCCTACAATGAGCAGTTCTTC. As protein: CASSFVPGPFSSYNEQFF. The chain links TRBV12-3 or TRBV12-4 to TRBJ2-1; D may be TRBD1 or TRBD2 (5 bases each). Trimming took off 3 bases at V and 1 base at J, with 19 bases between the two ends. There are 18 residues in the CDR3.

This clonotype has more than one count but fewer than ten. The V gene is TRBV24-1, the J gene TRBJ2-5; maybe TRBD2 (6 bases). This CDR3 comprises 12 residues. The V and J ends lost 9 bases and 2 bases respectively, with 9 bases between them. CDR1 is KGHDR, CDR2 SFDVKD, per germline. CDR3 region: CATSDYQETQYF. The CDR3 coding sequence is TGTGCCACCTCGGACTATCAAGAGACCCAGTACTTC.